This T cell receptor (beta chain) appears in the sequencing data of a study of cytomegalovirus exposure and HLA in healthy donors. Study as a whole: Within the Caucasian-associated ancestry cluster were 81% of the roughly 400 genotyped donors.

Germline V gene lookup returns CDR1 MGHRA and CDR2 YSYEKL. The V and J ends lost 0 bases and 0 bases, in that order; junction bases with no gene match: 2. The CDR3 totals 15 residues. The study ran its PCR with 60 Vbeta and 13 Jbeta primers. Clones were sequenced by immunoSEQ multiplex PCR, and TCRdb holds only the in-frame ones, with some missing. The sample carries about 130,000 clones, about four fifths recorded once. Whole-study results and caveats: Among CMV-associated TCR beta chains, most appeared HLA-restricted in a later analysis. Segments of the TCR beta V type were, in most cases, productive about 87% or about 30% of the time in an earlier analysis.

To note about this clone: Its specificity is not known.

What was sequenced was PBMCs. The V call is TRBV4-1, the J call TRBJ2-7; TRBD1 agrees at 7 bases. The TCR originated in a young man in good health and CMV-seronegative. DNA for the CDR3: TGCGCCAGCAGCCAAGATGGGACAGCCTCCTACGAGCAGTACTTC. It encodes CASSQDGTASYEQYF.